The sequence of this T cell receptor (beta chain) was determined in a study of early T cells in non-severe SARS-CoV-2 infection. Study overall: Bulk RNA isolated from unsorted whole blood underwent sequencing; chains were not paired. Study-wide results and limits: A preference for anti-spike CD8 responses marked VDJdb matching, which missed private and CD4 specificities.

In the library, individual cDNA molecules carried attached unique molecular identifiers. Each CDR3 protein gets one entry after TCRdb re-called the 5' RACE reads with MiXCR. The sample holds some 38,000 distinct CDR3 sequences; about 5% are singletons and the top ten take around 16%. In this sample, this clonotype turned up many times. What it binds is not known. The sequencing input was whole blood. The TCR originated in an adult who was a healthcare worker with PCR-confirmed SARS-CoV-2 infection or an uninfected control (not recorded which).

In DNA, the CDR3 is TGCAGTGCTAGCAGTGGGAGCGGCACAGATACGCAGTATTTT. Its protein is CSASSGSGTDTQYF. The V and J genes are TRBV20-1 and TRBJ2-3, with D tentatively TRBD2 (5 bases). Trimming shortened V by 3 bases and J by 1 base, and 11 bases separated the two germline ends. Looked up from germline, CDR1 is DFQATT and CDR2 is SNEGSKA (reference sequence). CDR3 size: 14 residues.